The sequence of this T cell receptor (beta chain) was determined in a study of blood T cell repertoires in COVID-19. Germline V gene sequence: CDR1 SEHNR, CDR2 FQNEAQ (reference sequence). V was trimmed by 2 bases and J by 3 bases, leaving 13 bases between them. CDR3 length equals 15 residues. This table comes from immunoSEQ multiplex PCR, and its TCRdb copy is limited to in-frame clones, with some not included. The repertoire has around 310,000 clones, around 90% of them found once; the top ten carry around 0.96%. The TCR originated in a woman in her thirties or forties with COVID-19, enrolled during active disease. The V call is TRBV7-9, the J call TRBJ1-2; D is ambiguous. Sequencing was done on a sample of peripheral blood. The CDR3 reads CASSLRGGEDYGYTF. The CDR3, as DNA: TGTGCCAGCAGCTTACGGGGTGGAGAGGACTATGGCTACACCTTC.